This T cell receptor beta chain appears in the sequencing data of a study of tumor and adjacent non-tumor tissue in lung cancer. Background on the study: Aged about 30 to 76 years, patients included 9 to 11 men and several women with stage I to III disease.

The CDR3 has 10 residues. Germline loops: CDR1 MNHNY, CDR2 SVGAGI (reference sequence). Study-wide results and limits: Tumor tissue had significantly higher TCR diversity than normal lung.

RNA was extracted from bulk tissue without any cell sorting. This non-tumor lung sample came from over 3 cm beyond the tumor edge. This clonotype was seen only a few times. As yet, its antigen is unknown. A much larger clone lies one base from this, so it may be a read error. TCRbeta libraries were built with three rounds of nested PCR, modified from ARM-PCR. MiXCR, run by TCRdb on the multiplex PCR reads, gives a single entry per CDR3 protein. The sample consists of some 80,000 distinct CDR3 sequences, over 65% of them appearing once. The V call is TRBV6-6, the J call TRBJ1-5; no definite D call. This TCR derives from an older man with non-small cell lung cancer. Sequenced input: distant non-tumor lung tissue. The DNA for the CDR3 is TGTGCCAGCAGTTATCAGCTCCAGCATTTT. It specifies CASSYQLQHF.